This is a list of T cell receptor beta chains from one sample in a study of T-cell memory formation after mild COVID-19. TCRdb fed the 5' RACE reads into MiXCR, producing one record per CDR3 protein. This table has about 390,000 distinct CDR3 sequences, around a sixth appearing once. Sequenced material: PBMCs or a T cell subset sorted from them (not recorded which). All receptors derive from a man between 18 and 35 years old who had mild COVID-19 (a few samples of this study predate the infection). Cell type and time point are not known. CDR3s include the opening cysteine and the closing phenylalanine or tryptophan. The D gene is left open where the match is weak. Not every row has a clone size; where given, it reads once, few, many or a size class.

abundance: -
v_gene: TRBV2
j_gene: TRBJ2-7
d_gene: TRBD1
CDR3aa: CASSGGDRGHEQYF
CDR3nt: TGTGCCAGCAGCGGCGGGGACAGGGGTCACGAGCAGTACTTC

abundance: -
v_gene: TRBV18
j_gene: TRBJ2-7
d_gene: -
CDR3aa: CASSPPDGTLYEQYF
CDR3nt: TGTGCCAGCTCACCACCGGACGGAACCCTTTACGAGCAGTACTTC

abundance: -
v_gene: TRBV10-3
j_gene: TRBJ1-6
d_gene: TRBD1
CDR3aa: CAIRDTDRGQARNSPLHF
CDR3nt: TGTGCCATCAGGGATACTGACAGGGGGCAGGCCAGGAATTCACCCCTCCACTTT

abundance: few
v_gene: TRBV4-3
j_gene: TRBJ2-5
d_gene: TRBD1
CDR3aa: CASSQTGSSGETQYF
CDR3nt: TGCGCCAGCAGCCAGACAGGGTCCTCCGGGGAGACCCAGTACTTC

abundance: -
v_gene: TRBV6-5
j_gene: TRBJ2-2
d_gene: -
CDR3aa: CASSYGGAGGELFF
CDR3nt: TGTGCCAGCAGTTATGGTGGGGCCGGCGGGGAGCTGTTTTTT

abundance: few
v_gene: TRBV12-3/TRBV12-4
j_gene: TRBJ1-5
d_gene: -
CDR3aa: CASTSLGQPQHF
CDR3nt: TGTGCCAGCACCTCTCTGGGTCAGCCCCAGCATTTT

abundance: few
v_gene: TRBV7-3
j_gene: TRBJ2-5
d_gene: TRBD2
CDR3aa: CASSRGTTPETQYF
CDR3nt: TGTGCCAGCAGCCGCGGGACTACTCCCGAGACCCAGTACTTC

abundance: many
v_gene: TRBV7-9
j_gene: TRBJ1-3
d_gene: -
CDR3aa: CASSFGQGNTIYF
CDR3nt: TGTGCCAGCAGCTTTGGGCAGGGGAACACCATATATTTT

abundance: few
v_gene: TRBV9
j_gene: TRBJ2-1
d_gene: -
CDR3aa: CASSVAGALGNEQFF
CDR3nt: TGTGCCAGCAGCGTAGCAGGGGCCCTAGGCAATGAGCAGTTCTTC

abundance: few
v_gene: TRBV7-9
j_gene: TRBJ2-3
d_gene: -
CDR3aa: CASSLQEDTQYF
CDR3nt: TGTGCCAGCAGCTTACAAGAGGATACGCAGTATTTT

abundance: few
v_gene: TRBV29-1
j_gene: TRBJ2-5
d_gene: -
CDR3aa: CSVVGGQIETQYF
CDR3nt: TGCAGCGTAGTGGGTGGACAGATCGAGACCCAGTACTTC

abundance: -
v_gene: TRBV5-1
j_gene: TRBJ1-1
d_gene: -
CDR3aa: CASLGPGNTEAFF
CDR3nt: TGCGCCAGCCTCGGTCCGGGAAACACTGAAGCTTTCTTT

abundance: few
v_gene: TRBV20-1
j_gene: TRBJ2-5
d_gene: -
CDR3aa: CSAREGGRETQYF
CDR3nt: TGCAGTGCTAGAGAGGGGGGCAGGGAGACCCAGTACTTC

abundance: -
v_gene: TRBV7-2
j_gene: TRBJ1-2
d_gene: TRBD1
CDR3aa: CASSPTRDRGYTF
CDR3nt: TGTGCCAGCAGCCCAACCCGGGACAGAGGCTACACCTTC

abundance: many
v_gene: TRBV28
j_gene: TRBJ2-1
d_gene: TRBD2
CDR3aa: CASRRPGGFLVDEQFF
CDR3nt: TGTGCCAGCAGACGACCGGGGGGGTTTTTGGTCGATGAGCAGTTCTTC

abundance: few
v_gene: TRBV4-2
j_gene: TRBJ1-4
d_gene: TRBD1
CDR3aa: CASSQPGQITEKLFF
CDR3nt: TGTGCCAGCAGCCAACCGGGACAGATAACGGAAAAACTGTTTTTT

abundance: few
v_gene: TRBV11-2
j_gene: TRBJ2-3
d_gene: TRBD1
CDR3aa: CASTTGTGVSDTQYF
CDR3nt: TGTGCCAGCACCACCGGGACAGGGGTTTCAGATACGCAGTATTTT

abundance: once
v_gene: TRBV9
j_gene: TRBJ2-2
d_gene: -
CDR3aa: CASGQGGPGELFF
CDR3nt: TGTGCCAGCGGGCAGGGGGGACCCGGGGAGCTGTTTTTT

abundance: -
v_gene: TRBV7-2
j_gene: TRBJ1-2
d_gene: TRBD1
CDR3aa: CASSSTLPGQSYGYTF
CDR3nt: TGTGCCAGCAGCTCGACACTACCGGGACAGAGCTATGGCTACACCTTC

abundance: -
v_gene: TRBV20-1
j_gene: TRBJ2-3
d_gene: -
CDR3aa: CSARGEHPDTQYF
CDR3nt: TGCAGTGCTAGAGGCGAGCATCCGGATACGCAGTATTTT

abundance: few
v_gene: TRBV5-5
j_gene: TRBJ1-2
d_gene: TRBD1
CDR3aa: CASSPRQGIYTF
CDR3nt: TGTGCCAGCAGCCCTCGACAGGGGATCTACACCTTC

abundance: few
v_gene: TRBV7-2
j_gene: TRBJ2-5
d_gene: TRBD1
CDR3aa: CASSLVRGETQYF
CDR3nt: TGTGCCAGCAGCTTAGTCAGGGGGGAGACCCAGTACTTC

abundance: -
v_gene: TRBV4-3
j_gene: TRBJ1-4
d_gene: -
CDR3aa: CASSQAMGGGGGNEKLFF
CDR3nt: TGCGCCAGCAGCCAAGCGATGGGAGGAGGGGGAGGAAATGAAAAACTGTTTTTT

abundance: -
v_gene: TRBV9
j_gene: TRBJ2-1
d_gene: TRBD2
CDR3aa: CASSAGGGSEQFF
CDR3nt: TGTGCCAGCAGCGCTGGGGGGGGGAGTGAGCAGTTCTTC